The rows below give T cell receptor beta chains drawn from one sample of a study of blood T cell repertoires in COVID-19. The protocol was immunoSEQ multiplex PCR, while the TCRdb copy is restricted to in-frame clones and leaves out a portion. Of about 22,000 clones in the sample, 89% are singletons; the top ten hold roughly 25%. The sequenced sample consisted of peripheral blood. The receptors shown here come from a human donor with active COVID-19. The donor label of this sample is uncertain. Both conserved end residues are part of each CDR3. A D gene is named only where the DNA matches it firmly. Not every row has a clone size; where given, it reads once, few, many or a size class.

D: TRBD2; J: TRBJ2-1; V: TRBV12-3/TRBV12-4; size: -; DNA: TGTGCCAGTGTAGCGGGGGGCCGGGGGCAGTTCTTC; CDR3: CASVAGGRGQFF
D: TRBD2; J: TRBJ2-7; V: TRBV7-8; size: -; DNA: TGTGCCAGCAGCTTAGGGGGGGGCGAGCAGTACTTC; CDR3: CASSLGGGEQYF
D: TRBD2; J: TRBJ2-5; V: TRBV9; size: once; DNA: TGTGCCAGCAGCGGGACTAGCGGTCAAGAGACCCAGTACTTC; CDR3: CASSGTSGQETQYF
D: -; J: TRBJ2-1; V: TRBV11-3; size: -; DNA: TGTGCCAGCAGCTTCGGTATGGGTAGAGGCTCCTACAATGAGCAGTTCTTC; CDR3: CASSFGMGRGSYNEQFF
D: -; J: TRBJ2-7; V: TRBV5-1; size: -; DNA: TGCGCCAGCAGCTTGGTAGTGTTAGAGAGCTCCTACGAGCAGTACTTC; CDR3: CASSLVVLESSYEQYF
D: -; J: TRBJ1-4; V: TRBV12-3/TRBV12-4; size: -; DNA: TGTGCCAGCAGGAGCAGTAGCGAAAAACTGTTTTTT; CDR3: CASRSSSEKLFF
D: TRBD1; J: TRBJ2-2; V: TRBV7-3; size: few; DNA: TGTGCCAGCAGTTCGCCCGGGACAGCCGGGGAGCTGTTTTTT; CDR3: CASSSPGTAGELFF
D: TRBD2; J: TRBJ2-1; V: TRBV6-5; size: -; DNA: TGTGCCAGCAGGGCTAGCGGGAGTTTAGAGCAGTTCTTC; CDR3: CASRASGSLEQFF
D: -; J: TRBJ1-6; V: TRBV9; size: once; DNA: TGTGCCAGCAGCGTAGAGGGGCAGGGAGGAAATTCACCCCTCCACTTT; CDR3: CASSVEGQGGNSPLHF
D: TRBD1; J: TRBJ2-4; V: TRBV24-1; size: -; DNA: TGTGCCACCAGTGACCCGGGACAGGGAGTGGGAAAACAATTCCTACTAGCCAAAAACATTCAGTACTTC; CDR3: CATSDPGQGVGKQFLLAKNIQYF
D: -; J: TRBJ2-2; V: TRBV4-1; size: -; DNA: TGCGCCAGCAGCCCTCCCCCCGGGGGGCCGAACACCGGGGAGCTGTTTTTT; CDR3: CASSPPPGGPNTGELFF
D: TRBD1; J: TRBJ2-1; V: TRBV29-1; size: -; DNA: TGCAGCGCTAGGGACAGTTCCTTCTACAATGAGCAGTTCTTC; CDR3: CSARDSSFYNEQFF
D: TRBD1; J: TRBJ1-1; V: TRBV6-5; size: -; DNA: TGTGCCATTACTTCCGGGACAGCGATGGCTGAAGCTTTCTTT; CDR3: CAITSGTAMAEAFF
D: -; J: TRBJ2-2; V: TRBV19; size: -; DNA: TGTGCCAGTAGGGCAGGGGACACTTCGGGCACCGGGGAGCTGTTTTTT; CDR3: CASRAGDTSGTGELFF
D: -; J: TRBJ2-3; V: TRBV6-1; size: -; DNA: TGTGCCAGCAGTGAAGTTGGGGGGACCACAGATACGCAGTATTTT; CDR3: CASSEVGGTTDTQYF
D: TRBD1; J: TRBJ1-3; V: TRBV7-9; size: -; DNA: TGTGCCAGCAGCAGTGGACAGGGATTATCTGGAAACACCATATATTTT; CDR3: CASSSGQGLSGNTIYF
D: -; J: TRBJ1-2; V: TRBV13; size: -; DNA: TGTGCCAGCAGGTATACAGGGGGCTACACCTTC; CDR3: CASRYTGGYTF
D: -; J: TRBJ2-2; V: TRBV7-2; size: few; DNA: TGTGCCAGCAGCTTACGTCGGAACACCGGGGAGCTGTTTTTT; CDR3: CASSLRRNTGELFF
D: -; J: TRBJ2-2; V: TRBV19; size: -; DNA: TGTGCCAGTAGTTTGGCAGGGGCGCGAACCGGGGAGCTGTTTTTT; CDR3: CASSLAGARTGELFF
D: -; J: TRBJ1-2; V: TRBV6-1; size: -; DNA: TGTGCCAGCAGTGAAGGGTCCGGAGAGTATGGCTACACCTTC; CDR3: CASSEGSGEYGYTF
D: -; J: TRBJ2-7; V: TRBV5-4; size: -; DNA: TGTGCCAGCAGCTTGACCGGAGGCTACGAGCAGTACTTC; CDR3: CASSLTGGYEQYF
D: -; J: TRBJ2-1; V: TRBV5-1; size: -; DNA: TGCGCCAGCAGCTTGGCCCCGGGACTGGATGGCGATGAGCAGTTCTTC; CDR3: CASSLAPGLDGDEQFF
D: TRBD2; J: TRBJ2-3; V: TRBV6-2/TRBV6-3; size: few; DNA: TGTGCCAGCAGTTATAAGAGTACGGGGACTAGCGACGATACGCAGTATTTT; CDR3: CASSYKSTGTSDDTQYF
D: TRBD1; J: TRBJ1-2; V: TRBV2; size: -; DNA: TGTGCCAGCCGACAGGGGATATTCTATGGCTACACCTTC; CDR3: CASRQGIFYGYTF
D: TRBD1; J: TRBJ2-5; V: TRBV5-5; size: -; DNA: TGTGCCAGCAGCGTTGGACAGGGGGAGACCCAGTACTTC; CDR3: CASSVGQGETQYF
D: -; J: TRBJ2-1; V: TRBV11-2; size: -; DNA: TGTGCCAGCAGCTCGCTTGGGGGGGCATACAATGAGCAGTTCTTC; CDR3: CASSSLGGAYNEQFF
D: TRBD1; J: TRBJ2-5; V: TRBV10-3; size: once; DNA: TGTGCCATCAGTGATTCAGGGGGAAGCCAAGAGACCCAGTACTTC; CDR3: CAISDSGGSQETQYF
D: TRBD1; J: TRBJ1-1; V: TRBV7-3; size: -; DNA: TGTGCCAGCAGCTTGACAGGGGATGGGAACACTGAAGCTTTCTTT; CDR3: CASSLTGDGNTEAFF